The clone carrying this T cell receptor (beta chain) was observed a handful of times. The data belong to a study of patients and donors after allogeneic stem cell transplantation. TCRdb recomputed calls from the RT-PCR reads with MiXCR, one row per CDR3 protein. The data contain more than 850,000 distinct CDR3 sequences, about a sixth of them singletons. With 5 bases clipped from V and 4 bases from J, the junction kept 10 bases outside the gene matches. This CDR3 is 15 amino acids long. Germline loops: CDR1 SGHTA, CDR2 FQGNSA. This clonotype originated in a human donor who was either an allogeneic HSCT recipient or a stem cell or donor lymphocyte infusion donor (not recorded which). It is not recorded whose cells these are; they may come from a transplant donor. The specimen sequenced was blood, either unsorted or a sorted T cell fraction (not recorded which). The J gene is TRBJ2-7, the V gene TRBV7-2; 8 nucleotides match TRBD2. CDR3 amino acids: CASSTQAGVVYEQYF. CDR3 coding DNA: TGTGCCAGCAGCACCCAAGCGGGAGTAGTGTACGAGCAGTACTTC.